One and the same sample provided the 9 T cell receptor beta chains below, sequenced in a study of T cell repertoires in cytomegalovirus infection. TCRdb processed the reads anew with MiXCR; each CDR3 protein has one entry. The data show under 850,000 distinct CDR3 sequences, with 35% to 45% seen just once and 2.5% to 3% held by the top ten. What was sequenced was PBMCs. The receptor set was obtained from a human donor in good health (CMV status not recorded). Some clones in this sample may be carry-over from other donors' samples.

This clonotype showed up just a few times. The chain employs TRBV12-3 or TRBV12-4 and TRBJ1-5; D possibly corresponds to TRBD1 (6 bases). This CDR3 contains 15 residues. V was pared by 6 bases and J by 0 bases, with 12 bases between. CDR3 sequence (DNA): TGTGCCAGCAGGCTTCGACAGGATAGCAATCAGCCCCAGCATTTT. This gives the protein CASRLRQDSNQPQHF.

This clonotype turned up a few times. The chain joins TRBV5-6 to TRBJ2-2; perhaps TRBD2 as D (5 bases). V was cut by 0 bases and J by 5 bases, with 14 bases left in between. The V gene's germline CDR1 is SGHDT and CDR2 YYEEEE. The CDR3 is made up of 16 amino acids. The CDR3 reads CASSLAPGGRTGELFF. Written as DNA, the CDR3 is TGTGCCAGCAGCTTGGCGCCAGGAGGACGGACCGGGGAGCTGTTTTTT.

V usage is TRBV29-1 and J usage is TRBJ1-4; possible D gene TRBD1, 5 bases. Trimming shortened V by 6 bases and J by 0 bases, and 8 bases separated the two germline ends. This CDR3 contains 13 residues. CDR1 and CDR2 from the germline V gene are SQVTM and ANQGSEA. As DNA, the CDR3 is TGCAGCGTCGACAGCCCAACTAATGAAAAACTGTTTTTT. Protein product: CSVDSPTNEKLFF.

Only a few counts were recorded for this clonotype. V is TRBV6-6 and J is TRBJ1-1, with 11 bases identical to TRBD1. The J segment lost 5 bases and the V segment lost 6 bases, leaving 20 bases of the junction unmatched. The CDR3 covers 19 residues. Germline values: CDR1 MNHNY, CDR2 SVGAGI (reference sequence). CDR3 sequence reads: CASSSLPPGTGGGRTEAFF. CDR3 DNA: TGTGCCAGCAGCTCACTTCCGCCCGGGACAGGGGGTGGGAGGACTGAAGCTTTCTTT.

As DNA, the CDR3 is TGCAGCGTTGAAGGGGAGAACACTGAAGCTTTCTTT. Encoded protein: CSVEGENTEAFF. The chain recombines TRBV29-1 with TRBJ1-1; no firm D call. CDR3 length: 12 residues. V was shortened by 1 base and J by 1 base, with 4 bases between the two germline ends. Germline V CDR1 and CDR2: SQVTM, ANQGSEA.

The V call is TRBV7-9, the J call TRBJ2-7; 14 bases agree with TRBD2. The CDR3 covers 15 residues. V shed 5 bases and J 5 bases; nucleotides not matched to a gene: 5. The germline gives CDR1 SEHNR, CDR2 FQNEAQ (reference sequence). The DNA for the CDR3 is TGTGCCAGCAGCCTAGGGACTAGCGGGAGTGACGAGCAGTACTTC. Amino acids: CASSLGTSGSDEQYF.

There are many counts of this clonotype. This chain uses TRBV28 with TRBJ2-1, with D possibly being TRBD1 (6 bases). Germline lookup yields CDR1 MDHEN and CDR2 SYDVKM. V gave up 3 bases and J gave up 5 bases, with 11 bases separating them. The CDR3 totals 14 residues. The CDR3 protein is CASSLGTSHNEQFF. In nucleotides, the CDR3 is TGTGCCAGCAGTTTGGGGACAAGTCACAATGAGCAGTTCTTC.

The rearrangement links TRBV7-2 to TRBJ1-2, with D possibly matching TRBD1 (5 bases). There are 15 residues in the CDR3. V lost 5 bases to trimming and J lost 2 bases, with 15 bases between them. Looked up from germline, CDR1 is SGHTA and CDR2 is FQGNSA. The chain's CDR3 is CASSPEMTENYGYTF. In nucleotides, the CDR3 is TGTGCCAGCAGCCCCGAAATGACAGAGAACTATGGCTACACCTTC.

The chain couples TRBV4-2 to TRBJ1-2, with D uncertain. CDR1 and CDR2 from the germline V gene are LGHNA and YNFKEQ. The germline V and J ends were trimmed by 0 bases and 3 bases, with 14 bases remaining between them. The CDR3 covers 16 residues. CDR3 sequence reads: CASSQDPQRADYGYTF. The CDR3 DNA is TGTGCCAGCAGCCAAGATCCCCAGAGGGCGGACTATGGCTACACCTTC.